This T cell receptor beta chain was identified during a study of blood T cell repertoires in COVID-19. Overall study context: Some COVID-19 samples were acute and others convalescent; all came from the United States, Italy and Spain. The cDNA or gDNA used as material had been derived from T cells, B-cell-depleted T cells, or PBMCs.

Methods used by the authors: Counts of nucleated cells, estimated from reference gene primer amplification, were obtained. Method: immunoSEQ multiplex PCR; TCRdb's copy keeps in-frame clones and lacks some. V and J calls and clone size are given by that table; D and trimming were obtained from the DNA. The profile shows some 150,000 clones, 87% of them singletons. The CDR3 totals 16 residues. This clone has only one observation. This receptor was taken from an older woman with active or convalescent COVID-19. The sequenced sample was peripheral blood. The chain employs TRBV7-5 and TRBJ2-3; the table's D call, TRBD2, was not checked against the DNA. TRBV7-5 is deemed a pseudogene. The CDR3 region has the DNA TGTGCCAGAAGCTTAGAGGAGACCCAGAGCACAGATACGCAGTATTTT. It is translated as CARSLEETQSTDTQYF.